Each of the 21 T cell receptor beta chains below was sequenced from the same sample in a study of response to subunit inactivated influenza vaccine. From the RT-PCR reads, TCRdb called clonotypes with MiXCR, one entry per CDR3 protein. Found here are under 500,000 distinct CDR3 sequences, about a tenth of them singletons; the top ten hold over 9.5%. The sequencing used PBMCs from blood, collected 45 days after vaccination. The source of these receptors is a middle-aged man who received an inactivated influenza vaccine.

This clonotype turned up a few times. J is TRBJ2-2 and V is TRBV5-1; D is possibly TRBD2 (6 bases). The CDR3 totals 19 residues. V was pared by 1 base and J by 0 bases, with 19 bases between. CDR1 is SGHRS, CDR2 YFSETQ, per germline. The DNA of the CDR3 is TGCGCCAGCAGCTTGATCCGGTCGAGGGGACTCGCGAACACCGGGGAGCTGTTTTTT. The encoded protein is CASSLIRSRGLANTGELFF. The full variable domain, with the rest looked up from reference TRBV5-1 and TRBJ2-2, is KAGVTQTPRYLIKTRGQQVTLSCSPISGHRSVSWYQQTPGQGLQFLFEYFSETQRNKGNFPGRFSGRQFSNSRSEMNVSTLELGDSALYLCASSLIRSRGLANTGELFFGEGSRLTVL.

This clonotype was detected only a few times. This chain joins TRBV12-3 or TRBV12-4 and TRBJ2-7; no clear D. V was cut by 2 bases and J by 3 bases, with 8 bases left in between. This CDR3 comprises 13 residues. For the CDR3, the DNA is TGTGCCAGCAGTTTACGGGTGGACTACGAGCAGTACTTC. Protein sequence: CASSLRVDYEQYF.

V gene TRBV5-1 combines with J gene TRBJ1-2; TRBD1 is a possible D gene (5 bases). The V and J ends lost 0 bases and 0 bases respectively, with 9 bases between them. From germline, CDR1 is SGHRS and CDR2 YFSETQ. This CDR3 is built from 15 residues. The CDR3 DNA follows: TGCGCCAGCAGCTTGGATTCAGGGTCTAACTATGGCTACACCTTC. Translated, it gives CASSLDSGSNYGYTF.

The table lists this clonotype with a count of one. The chain recombines TRBV6-1 with TRBJ2-5; TRBD2 agrees at 12 bases. CDR1 and CDR2 from the germline V gene are MNHNS and SASEGT. This CDR3 comprises 15 residues. V lost 7 bases and J lost 2; bases outside the gene matches: 5. In DNA, the CDR3 is TGTGCCAGCACCATACTAGCGGGGGGACAAGAGACCCAGTACTTC. It yields the protein CASTILAGGQETQYF.

This clonotype was picked up many times. V gene TRBV10-3 combines with J gene TRBJ2-5; 7 nucleotides agree with TRBD1. The ends lost 8 bases at V and 2 bases at J; junction bases unmatched: 2. Germline V CDR1 and CDR2: ENHRY, SYGVKD. This CDR3 has 12 residues. The CDR3 sequence is CAIGGQQETQYF. The DNA of the CDR3 is TGTGCCATCGGGGGACAGCAAGAGACCCAGTACTTC.

This chain joins TRBV18 and TRBJ2-7; D is possibly TRBD1 (6 bases). Germline V gives CDR1 KGHSH, CDR2 LQKENI. Trimming left V 3 bases short and J 1 base short, with 13 bases between. This CDR3 spans 15 amino acids. CDR3 sequence: CASSPTIGQSYEQYF. The CDR3, as DNA: TGTGCCAGCTCACCGACCATAGGACAGTCCTACGAGCAGTACTTC.

The J gene is TRBJ2-7, the V gene TRBV11-2, with 8 bases that match TRBD1. The V and J ends lost 7 bases and 4 bases, in that order; junction bases with no gene match: 9. There are 14 residues in the CDR3. Per germline, CDR1 SGHAT and CDR2 FQNNGV. As DNA, the CDR3 is TGTGCCAGCAACAAACCAGGGGGCCTGTACGAGCAGTACTTC. Translating it yields CASNKPGGLYEQYF.

This sequence joins TRBV5-1 and TRBJ2-1, with a tentative D call TRBD2 (5 bases). The germline gives CDR1 SGHRS, CDR2 YFSETQ. Deletions cut 0 bases from V and 12 bases from J, with 10 bases between. This CDR3 has 12 amino acids. The CDR3 nucleotides read TGCGCCAGCAGCTTGGCCGGGATTGGGCAGTTCTTC. This gives the protein CASSLAGIGQFF.

This clonotype was counted between two and nine times. The chain joins TRBV7-2 to TRBJ1-1; TRBD1 aligns across 7 bases. V shed 2 bases and J 8 bases; nucleotides not matched to a gene: 8. The CDR3 consists of 14 residues. Germline V lookup: CDR1 SGHTA, CDR2 FQGNSA. This CDR3 is CASSLYIQGTEAFF. The CDR3 DNA is TGTGCCAGCAGCTTATATATACAGGGGACCGAAGCTTTCTTT.

This clonotype was recorded a few times. This chain uses TRBV5-1 with TRBJ2-2; D perhaps matches TRBD1 (5 bases). V was pared by 7 bases and J by 0 bases, with 13 bases between. The CDR3 spans 15 residues. The V gene's germline CDR1 is SGHRS and CDR2 YFSETQ. CDR3 region: CASRGAGTNTGELFF. DNA of the CDR3: TGCGCCAGCCGTGGGGCAGGGACGAACACCGGGGAGCTGTTTTTT.

The rearrangement uses TRBV7-2 and TRBJ2-7, with TRBD2 as a possible D gene (5 bases). Germline V gives CDR1 SGHTA, CDR2 FQGNSA. V lost 2 bases to trimming and J lost 12 bases, with 14 bases between them. This CDR3 is built from 12 residues. For the CDR3, the DNA is TGTGCCAGCAGCTTATTTGCTGGGGAGAGGTACTTC. The encoded protein is CASSLFAGERYF.

The rearrangement joins TRBV15 to TRBJ2-3; no definite D call. CDR3 length: 13 residues. V lost 8 bases, J lost 4 bases, and 13 bases lay in between. Per the germline V gene, CDR1 is LNHNV and CDR2 is YYDKDF (reference sequence). The CDR3 DNA follows: TGTGCCACCTCGATTAGCCTCGCAGATACGCAGTATTTT. Its translation: CATSISLADTQYF.

This clonotype showed up many times. V and J are TRBV10-3 and TRBJ2-3; no firm D call. This CDR3 spans 16 amino acids. Deletions cut 2 bases from V and 2 bases from J, with 14 bases between. CDR1 is ENHRY, CDR2 SYGVKD, per germline. The CDR3 coding sequence is TGTGCCATCAGTGAGCCACCTCGACCGTCCACAGATACGCAGTATTTT. It is translated as CAISEPPRPSTDTQYF.

The sample holds a few counts of this clonotype. The chain has TRBV2 and TRBJ2-1; D unresolved. The V end lost 1 base, the J end lost 9 bases, and 4 bases lay between the germline ends. Germline V CDR1 and CDR2: SNHLY, FYNNEI. This CDR3 comprises 11 residues. CDR3 amino acids: CASSEGLEQFF. The CDR3 bases are TGTGCCAGCAGTGAAGGCCTTGAGCAGTTCTTC.

Only a few counts were recorded for this clonotype. CDR3 sequence (DNA): TGCGCCAGCAGCACAGGGAGCCGCACTAATGAAAAACTGTTTTTT. It is translated as CASSTGSRTNEKLFF. The chain recombines TRBV5-1 with TRBJ1-4; possibly TRBD1 for D (6 bases). CDR3 size: 15 residues. Trimming pared 4 bases from V and 2 bases from J, leaving 12 bases between. Looked up from germline, CDR1 is SGHRS and CDR2 is YFSETQ.

This CDR3 is CSARGGGALLETQYF. CDR3 sequence (DNA): TGCAGTGCTAGAGGAGGAGGGGCGCTACTAGAGACCCAGTACTTC. This chain joins TRBV20-1 and TRBJ2-5; the D gene is possibly TRBD2 (6 bases). The CDR3 has 15 amino acids. Looked up from germline, CDR1 is DFQATT and CDR2 is SNEGSKA (reference sequence). Between the trimmed V and J ends, which lost 1 base and 4 bases, there was a span of 16 bases.

V is TRBV6-5 and J is TRBJ1-5, with D unresolved. Trimming removed 3 bases at V and 8 bases at J, with 8 bases between. Germline V CDR1 and CDR2: MNHEY, SVGAGI. The CDR3 is 12 amino acids. The CDR3 region has the DNA TGTGCCAGCAGTTATTATGAAAAGCCCCAGCATTTT. Translating it yields CASSYYEKPQHF.

Ten or more counts support this clonotype. This chain connects TRBV7-8 to TRBJ1-3; D not certain. Germline assignment: CDR1 SGHVS and CDR2 FQNEAQ. This CDR3 spans 18 amino acids. Trimming took 1 base from V and 1 from J, leaving 17 bases between them. The CDR3 protein is CASSLVTGRSYSGNTIYF. CDR3 DNA: TGTGCCAGCAGCTTAGTAACGGGCAGGAGTTATTCTGGAAACACCATATATTTT.

This clonotype has ten or more counts. V gene TRBV10-3 combines with J gene TRBJ2-7, with TRBD2 matching over 7 bases. The CDR3 length is 15 residues. J was trimmed by 0 bases and V by 5 bases; bases with no gene match: 7. Germline values: CDR1 ENHRY, CDR2 SYGVKD. This CDR3 reads CAISPRTGGSYEQYF. CDR3 coding DNA: TGTGCCATCAGTCCCCGGACGGGAGGCTCCTACGAGCAGTACTTC.

The rearrangement joins TRBV5-6 to TRBJ2-3; D could derive from TRBD1 or TRBD2 (7 bases each). This CDR3 spans 16 amino acids. Trimming removed 2 bases from V and 5 bases from J, with 18 bases in between. Germline V CDR1 and CDR2: SGHDT, YYEEEE. Here the CDR3 DNA reads TGTGCCAGCAGCTTCTTGGGGGAGGGGGCAGGAGATACGCAGTATTTT. It is translated as CASSFLGEGAGDTQYF.

This clonotype has more than one count but fewer than ten. The chain carries TRBV5-1 and TRBJ1-1, with no clear D. With 4 bases removed from V and 1 base from J, the gap between germline ends came to 8 bases. The CDR3 extends over 13 amino acids. In germline, CDR1 is SGHRS, CDR2 YFSETQ. CDR3 amino acids: CASSPEGNTEAFF. CDR3 sequence (DNA): TGCGCCAGCAGCCCCGAGGGGAACACTGAAGCTTTCTTT.